This TCR beta chain comes out of a study of vaccination effects on CD4 cells after COVID-19. Antigen-specific CD4+ T cells were expanded (with viral peptide pools) by the ViraFEST assay ahead of sequencing. Having been cultured for roughly 10 days, the cells underwent CD4+ T cell isolation. This individual contracted SARS-CoV-2 between March and December 2020, as verified by PCR. A few million PBMC were seeded per well and grown in the presence of approximately 9.5 IU/ml IL-2 and about 10 ug/ml peptides. A half-medium replacement with IL-2 medium was carried out on days 3 and 7. Generated by immunoSEQ multiplex PCR, the TCRdb table keeps only in-frame clones and is missing some. The repertoire consists of tens of thousands of clones, with approximately 62% occurring once and the leading ten covering roughly 18%. Broader study findings: Early post-infection timepoints were absent, and convalescent patients were few. Convalescent patients' post-vaccine spike repertoire was mostly distinct vaccine-induced clones.

In the case of this clone: What it binds is not known.

The clonotype originates from a human donor who had a prior SARS-CoV-2 infection. The sample in question was CD4+ T cells from PBMCs cultured with SARS-CoV-2 spike peptides, obtained before COVID-19 vaccination.

CDR3 loop: CATNRGNQETQYF. The DNA of the CDR3 is TGTGCCACCAATAGGGGCAACCAAGAGACCCAGTACTTC. The chain couples TRBV15 to TRBJ2-5, with a tentative D call TRBD1 (5 bases). Germline V lookup: CDR1 LNHNV, CDR2 YYDKDF (reference sequence). The CDR3 length is 13 residues. The ends were cut back, 7 bases at V and 0 bases at J, with 9 bases in the middle.